This T cell receptor (beta chain) was sequenced for a study of OX40 agonist ivuxolimab in advanced cancers. Overall study context: Dose-escalation patients suffered from hepatocellular carcinoma, melanoma, renal cell or head and neck cancer.

Profiling relied on immunoSEQ multiplex PCR, and the TCRdb table lists in-frame clones only, not all of them. The sample gives 95,000 to 100,000 clones, 93% of which show up once; 0.26% is in the top ten. To note about this clone: Its antigen is unidentified. Other nucleotide sequences in the sample specify the same CDR3.

Sampling times: baseline, cycle 4 day 1, cycle 7 day 1. Whole-study results and caveats: Expanded clones were, on average, more numerous in CD8+ T cells than in CD4+. Researchers did not establish what antigens the expanded peripheral T cells target.

This CDR3 is 12 amino acids long. Germline CDR1 is MDHEN and CDR2 is SYDVKM. V was cut by 2 bases and J by 2 bases, with 3 bases left in between. The chain links TRBV28 to TRBJ1-1, with no clear D. This receptor was obtained from an adult with an advanced solid tumor such as melanoma, head and neck, liver or kidney cancer. Source: CD4+ or CD8+ T cells sorted from blood, taken in a trial of the OX40 agonist ivuxolimab. CDR3 in amino acids: CASSLLNTEAFF. DNA for the CDR3: TGTGCCAGCAGTTTACTTAACACTGAAGCTTTCTTT.